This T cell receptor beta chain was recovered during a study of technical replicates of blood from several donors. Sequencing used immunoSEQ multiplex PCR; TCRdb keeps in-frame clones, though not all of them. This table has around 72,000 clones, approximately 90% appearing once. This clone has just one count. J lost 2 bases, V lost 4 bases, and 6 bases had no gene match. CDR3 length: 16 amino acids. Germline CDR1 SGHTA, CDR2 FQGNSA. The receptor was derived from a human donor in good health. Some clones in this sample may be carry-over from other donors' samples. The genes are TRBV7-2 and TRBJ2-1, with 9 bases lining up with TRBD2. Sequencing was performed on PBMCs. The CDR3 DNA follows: TGTGCCAGCAGCTCCCGGTGGACTAGCGCCTACAATGAGCAGTTCTTC. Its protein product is CASSSRWTSAYNEQFF. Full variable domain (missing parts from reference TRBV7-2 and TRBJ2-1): GAGVSQSPSNKVTEKGKDVELRCDPISGHTALYWYRQSLGQGLEFLIYFQGNSAPDKSGLPSDRFSAERTGGSVSTLTIQRTQQEDSAVYLCASSSRWTSAYNEQFFGPGTRLTVL.